This T cell receptor beta chain was sequenced during a study of T cell responses to AZD1222 COVID-19 vaccine. The table came from immunoSEQ multiplex PCR; TCRdb's copy has only in-frame clones and leaves some out. The profile shows 150,000 to 200,000 clones, approximately 95% of them singletons. V lost 2 bases to trimming and J lost 2 bases, with 7 bases between them. Looked up from germline, CDR1 is KGHSH and CDR2 is LQKENI. This CDR3 is built from 13 residues. The sequencing here drew on peripheral blood, taken on day 0 of AZD1222 vaccination. The rearrangement uses TRBV18 and TRBJ2-7; D is undetermined. This sequence was found in an adult in good health. The CDR3 DNA follows: TGTGCCAGCTCACCAATCAGTCCCTACGAGCAGTACTTC. This encodes CASSPISPYEQYF.